This T cell receptor beta chain was captured by sequencing in a study of blood T cell repertoires in COVID-19. While infection was still active, Seattle patients were enrolled and then followed longitudinally. Methods used by the authors: Amplification with reference gene primers provided the estimates of nucleated cell counts. Measured with immunoSEQ multiplex PCR; TCRdb has only the in-frame clones, and not every one. The D gene and trimming were derived from the DNA, and the V and J assignments and clone size from that table. In the table there are fewer than 700,000 clones, roughly nine tenths of which are singletons. Trimming shortened V by 1 base and J by 7 bases, and 10 bases separated the two germline ends. Per germline, CDR1 LGHDT and CDR2 YNNKEL (reference sequence). This CDR3 has 13 residues.

The TCR originated in a woman between 45 and 60 years old with COVID-19, enrolled during active disease. The chain combines TRBV3-1 (or the pseudogene TRBV3-2) with TRBJ1-2; D is unresolved. Sequences were obtained from peripheral blood. The CDR3 nucleotides are TGTGCCAGCAGCCAAGCCCTAGAAAGTGGCTACACCTTC. Its translation: CASSQALESGYTF.